The 23 T cell receptor beta chains presented below share a single source sample, sequenced in a study of OX40 agonist ivuxolimab in advanced cancers. This table comes from immunoSEQ multiplex PCR, and its TCRdb copy is limited to in-frame clones, with some not included. The data hold 24,000 or so clones, with around 79% observed a single time. The sample here was CD4+ or CD8+ T cells sorted from blood, taken in a trial of the OX40 agonist ivuxolimab. The receptors originated from an adult with an advanced solid tumor such as melanoma, head and neck, liver or kidney cancer.

V gene TRBV4-1 combines with J gene TRBJ2-7; no reliable D call. The germline V gene encodes CDR1 MGHRA and CDR2 YSYEKL. CDR3 length equals 13 residues. Trimming removed 1 base from V and 5 bases from J, with 9 bases in between. CDR3 amino acids: CASSQVTVHEQYF. The CDR3 nucleotides read TGCGCCAGCAGCCAAGTTACAGTACACGAGCAGTACTTC.

The chain is built from TRBV7-6 and TRBJ2-3; 11 bases are a match to TRBD2. The V gene's germline CDR1 is SGHVS and CDR2 FNYEAQ. The CDR3 extends over 16 amino acids. Germline trimming cut 5 bases from V and 0 bases from J; bases unmatched to any gene: 4. The CDR3 nucleotides are TGTGCCAGCAGCGCCCGACTAGCGGGGAGCACAGATACGCAGTATTTT. Protein product: CASSARLAGSTDTQYF.

The chain carries TRBV7-9 and TRBJ1-5, with unresolved D. V was shortened by 8 bases and J by 4 bases, with 9 bases between the two germline ends. Per germline, CDR1 SEHNR and CDR2 FQNEAQ (reference sequence). The CDR3 has 12 amino acids. The CDR3 region has the DNA TGTGCCAGCTCGTGGGGTAATCAGCCCCAGCATTTT. Its protein product is CASSWGNQPQHF.

Concerning this clone: Other nucleotide sequences in the sample specify the same CDR3. The V gene is TRBV4-1, the J gene TRBJ2-7, with 8 bases identical to TRBD2. With 1 base clipped from V and 0 bases from J, the junction kept 14 bases outside the gene matches. CDR1 is MGHRA and CDR2 is YSYEKL in the germline V gene. The CDR3 has 19 residues. The CDR3 sequence is CASSQVGGRKRGSSYEQYF. The DNA for the CDR3 is TGCGCCAGCAGCCAAGTTGGGGGTCGGAAGCGGGGGAGCTCCTACGAGCAGTACTTC.

The chain recombines TRBV11-2 with TRBJ2-2, with 9 bases matching TRBD1. The CDR3 runs 16 residues. Germline assignment: CDR1 SGHAT and CDR2 FQNNGV. Germline trimming cut 1 base from V and 3 bases from J; bases unmatched to any gene: 3. The CDR3 sequence: CASSLADRGYTGELFF. Here the CDR3 DNA reads TGTGCCAGCAGCTTAGCCGACAGGGGGTACACCGGGGAGCTGTTTTTT.

The chain couples TRBV9 to TRBJ1-3; D gene uncertain. The germline gives CDR1 SGDLS, CDR2 YYNGEE. This CDR3 spans 15 amino acids. Trimming removed 0 bases from V and 4 bases from J, with 11 bases in between. CDR3 sequence (DNA): TGTGCCAGCAGCGTAGTCGCGGGAGCAGGAAACACCATATATTTT. Translating gives CASSVVAGAGNTIYF.

The V gene is TRBV21-1, the J gene TRBJ2-2; TRBD2 is taken as the D call from the table, unchecked against the DNA. TRBV21-1 is deemed a pseudogene. This CDR3 contains 16 residues. Written as DNA, the CDR3 is TGTGCCAGCAGCAGGGCTGGGGGGGAAGGCACCGGGGAGCTGTTTTTT. Its protein product is CASSRAGGEGTGELFF.

The sample holds a few counts of this clone. The chain joins TRBV10-3 to TRBJ2-3; D is possibly TRBD1 (6 bases). Between the trimmed V and J ends, which lost 6 bases and 1 base, there was a span of 8 bases. The V gene's germline CDR1 is ENHRY and CDR2 SYGVKD. This CDR3 has 13 amino acids. The CDR3 region is CAIRGQGTDTQYF. CDR3 nucleotide sequence: TGTGCCATCAGGGGACAAGGCACAGATACGCAGTATTTT.

The V gene is TRBV7-9, the J gene TRBJ2-7; TRBD2 aligns across 8 bases. Looked up from germline, CDR1 is SEHNR and CDR2 is FQNEAQ (reference sequence). This CDR3 comprises 17 residues. V shed 0 bases, J shed 0 bases, and the junction held 7 bases outside the gene matches. The DNA for the CDR3 is TGTGCCAGCAGCTTAGCACTCGCGGCGGGGGGCTCCTACGAGCAGTACTTC. This gives the protein CASSLALAAGGSYEQYF.

V usage is TRBV6-1 and J usage is TRBJ1-2, with D perhaps matching TRBD1 (5 bases). Germline CDR1 and CDR2: MNHNS and SASEGT. Trimming took off 0 bases at V and 4 bases at J, with 18 bases between the two ends. The CDR3 has 17 residues. The CDR3 DNA reads TGTGCCAGCAGTGAAGCGTCGTGGGGGGTGGGGGTCTATGGCTACACCTTC. Amino acid sequence: CASSEASWGVGVYGYTF.

This rearrangement joins TRBV5-4 to TRBJ2-1, with 8 bases fitting TRBD2. CDR3 length equals 15 residues. CDR1 is SGHNT, CDR2 YYREEE, per germline (reference sequence). The ends lost 3 bases at V and 3 bases at J; junction bases unmatched: 5. CDR3 nucleotides: TGTGCCAGCAGCTCAATAGCGGGGAGCTACAATGAGCAGTTCTTC. Encoded protein: CASSSIAGSYNEQFF.

The chain recombines TRBV11-3 with TRBJ2-3, with TRBD2 matching over 12 bases. Unmatched junction bases numbered 4, after V lost 5 bases and J lost 1 base. The germline CDR1 and CDR2 sequences are SGHNT and YENEEA. The CDR3 extends over 16 amino acids. The CDR3 is CASSQRTSGGTDTQYF. In DNA form, the CDR3 reads TGTGCCAGCAGCCAAAGGACTAGCGGGGGCACAGATACGCAGTATTTT.

The CDR3 sequence: CASSQDGNYGYTF. CDR3 nucleotide sequence: TGTGCCAGCAGCCAAGACGGTAACTATGGCTACACCTTC. This chain uses TRBV13 with TRBJ1-2; D is uncertain. V lost 5 bases and J 1 base, leaving 8 bases between the germline ends. The CDR3 runs to 13 residues. Germline CDR1 is PRHDT and CDR2 is FYEKMQ (reference sequence).

V gene TRBV10-3 combines with J gene TRBJ2-1; 10 positions agree with TRBD2. The CDR3 covers 15 residues. Germline V lookup: CDR1 ENHRY, CDR2 SYGVKD. V gave up 8 bases and J gave up 7 bases; unmatched junction bases: 11. The CDR3 region is CAIRGLAGAPNEQFF. The CDR3 bases are TGTGCCATCCGGGGGCTAGCGGGGGCCCCAAATGAGCAGTTCTTC.

Here the CDR3 reads CASGGTGYNEQFF. The CDR3 DNA reads as TGTGCCAGCGGAGGGACAGGGTACAATGAGCAGTTCTTC. The rearrangement joins TRBV2 to TRBJ2-1; TRBD1 agrees at 9 bases. The germline CDR1 and CDR2 sequences are SNHLY and FYNNEI. J gave up 4 bases and V 8 bases, and 3 bases lay outside the gene matches. The CDR3 is made up of 13 amino acids.

This clone occurred once. The V and J genes are TRBV28 and TRBJ1-4, with 12 bases matching TRBD1. Germline trimming cut 9 bases from V and 8 bases from J; bases unmatched to any gene: 16. The CDR3 totals 17 residues. Germline loops: CDR1 MDHEN, CDR2 SYDVKM. The DNA for the CDR3 is TGTGCCAGTTTATTTCCGGGACAGGGGGCATCGGAGGAAAAACTGTTTTTT. This sequence encodes CASLFPGQGASEEKLFF.

This chain joins TRBV5-1 and TRBJ2-5; TRBD2 matches at 8 bases. Germline CDR1 reads SGHRS; CDR2 reads YFSETQ. V dropped 6 bases and J dropped 3; count of bases not matched to a gene: 4. The CDR3 extends over 13 amino acids. CDR3 in DNA: TGCGCCAGCACGGGGGGGATCAAAGAGACCCAGTACTTC. This codes for CASTGGIKETQYF.

V usage is TRBV5-1 and J usage is TRBJ2-3; D is uncertain. Trimming took off 7 bases at V and 3 bases at J, with 9 bases between the two ends. CDR1 and CDR2 (germline): SGHRS, YFSETQ. This CDR3 contains 12 residues. This CDR3 is CASRVGTDTQYF. CDR3 DNA: TGCGCCAGCCGGGTGGGGACAGATACGCAGTATTTT.

This clone came up once. The V and J genes are TRBV7-9 and TRBJ2-7, with 10 bases aligning to TRBD1. With 5 bases clipped from V and 7 bases from J, the junction kept 11 bases outside the gene matches. CDR1 and CDR2 from the germline V gene are SEHNR and FQNEAQ (reference sequence). The CDR3 length is 15 residues. The CDR3 reads CASSGKDRGLREQYF. CDR3 nucleotide sequence: TGTGCCAGCAGCGGAAAAGACAGGGGGCTACGAGAGCAGTACTTC.

V gene TRBV28 combines with J gene TRBJ1-1; tentatively, D is TRBD1 (6 bases). Trimming stripped 7 bases from V and 5 bases from J, with 17 bases between. Germline-derived CDR1 and CDR2 are MDHEN and SYDVKM. The CDR3 spans 14 residues. CDR3 sequence reads: CASTYTGLGTEAFF. DNA for the CDR3: TGTGCCAGCACTTATACAGGGCTAGGGACTGAAGCTTTCTTT.

The chain uses TRBV4-1 and TRBJ1-1; D unclear. CDR1 is MGHRA and CDR2 is YSYEKL in the germline V gene. The germline V and J ends were trimmed by 2 bases and 1 base, with 14 bases remaining between them. The CDR3 is 16 residues long. The CDR3, as DNA: TGCGCCAGCAGCCAAATGGGCTTTGCAAAGAACACTGAAGCTTTCTTT. It specifies CASSQMGFAKNTEAFF.

This clone appeared a single time. The rearrangement links TRBV2 to TRBJ1-1, with TRBD1 as a possible D gene (6 bases). This CDR3 contains 12 residues. Germline CDR1 is SNHLY and CDR2 is FYNNEI. V lost 8 bases to trimming and J lost 2 bases, with 9 bases between them. CDR3 sequence: CASGTYNTEAFF. The CDR3 DNA reads as TGTGCCAGCGGGACATATAACACTGAAGCTTTCTTT.

This chain uses TRBV29-1 with TRBJ2-3, with 8 bases that match TRBD1. CDR3 size: 14 residues. With 6 bases clipped from V and 2 bases from J, the junction kept 7 bases outside the gene matches. Per the germline V gene, CDR1 is SQVTM and CDR2 is ANQGSEA. The CDR3 is CSVYDRGNTDTQYF. The CDR3, as DNA: TGCAGCGTGTACGACAGGGGAAACACAGATACGCAGTATTTT.